This T cell receptor beta chain was documented in a study of T-cell reconstitution after alpha-beta-depleted transplantation in children. This clonotype showed up many times. This CDR3 has 11 residues. The V gene's germline CDR1 is SGHNT and CDR2 YYREEE (reference sequence). The V end lost 6 bases, the J end lost 8 bases, and 8 bases lay between the germline ends. Unique molecular identifiers featured in how the TCRbeta library was prepared. Each CDR3 protein gets one entry after TCRdb re-called the PCR reads with MiXCR. The repertoire holds around 600,000 distinct CDR3 sequences, with 16% as singletons.

The receptor was derived from a human donor who donated a stem cell graft to a child with acute myeloid leukemia. The rearrangement links TRBV5-4 to TRBJ2-2, with D unresolved. Specimen: PBMCs from the stem cell graft donor, collected from the stem cell graft. The CDR3 sequence is CASKGRGELFF. CDR3 bases: TGTGCCAGCAAGGGTCGAGGGGAGCTGTTTTTT. The complete variable domain, with remaining parts taken from reference TRBV5-4 and TRBJ2-2, reads ETGVTQSPTHLIKTRGQQVTLRCSSQSGHNTVSWYQQALGQGPQFIFQYYREEENGRGNFPPRFSGLQFPNYSSELNVNALELDDSALYLCASKGRGELFFGEGSRLTVL.